This entry concerns a single T cell receptor (beta chain). Per the study methods: Built for papillary thyroid cancer, a distant-metastasis classifier drew on CDR3 differences across clinicopathological groups. MiXCR re-clonotyped the PCR reads for TCRdb. What appears here as the V and J calls and clone size reflects TCRdb's work, not the paper's. The sample contains tens of thousands of clones, roughly 18% of which appear only once. The sample belongs to a study of metastatic and nonmetastatic thyroid tumors. CDR3 size: 13 residues. The V end was cut by 4 bases, the J end by 0 bases, with 9 bases between. Germline CDR1 reads DFQATT; CDR2 reads SNEGSKA (reference sequence). Ahead of thyroid surgery, no patient had received treatment of any kind.

Source material: blood. The chain is built from TRBV20-1 and TRBJ1-1; D unresolved. This TCR was recovered from a female donor with papillary thyroid cancer or a benign thyroid nodule (not recorded which). Some clones in this sample may be carry-over from other donors' samples. The CDR3 reads CSATPRMNTEAFF. DNA of the CDR3: TGCAGTGCTACACCGAGGATGAACACTGAAGCTTTCTTT.